This entry lists 12 T cell receptor beta chains sequenced from one sample in a study of cytomegalovirus exposure and HLA in healthy donors. This PCR relied on a set of 60 Vbeta primers and 13 Jbeta primers. Assay: immunoSEQ multiplex PCR; the TCRdb copy retains only in-frame clones and omits some. The repertoire holds just under 65,000 clones, roughly 75% seen once, with roughly 4% in the top ten. The specimen was PBMCs. The source of these receptors is a woman under 40 in good health and CMV-seronegative.

This chain joins TRBV6-5 and TRBJ2-1; 9 positions match TRBD2. The CDR3 runs to 14 residues. The germline CDR1 and CDR2 sequences are MNHEY and SVGAGI. The V segment lost 8 bases and the J segment 6 bases; nucleotides outside the gene matches: 8. The CDR3 protein is CASGASGVGNEQFF. The CDR3, as DNA: TGTGCCAGCGGGGCTAGCGGGGTCGGCAATGAGCAGTTCTTC.

The V gene is TRBV10-2, the J gene TRBJ1-1; D unclear. The CDR3 loop spans 13 amino acids. V was shortened by 4 bases and J by 1 base, with 7 bases between the two germline ends. Germline V gives CDR1 WSHSY, CDR2 SAAADI. In DNA, the CDR3 is TGCGCCAGCAGTGTTGGCTGGAACACTGAAGCTTTCTTT. Amino acid sequence: CASSVGWNTEAFF.

The chain recombines TRBV7-9 with TRBJ2-1; D might be TRBD1 (5 bases). With 6 bases removed from V and 12 bases from J, the gap between germline ends came to 21 bases. Germline CDR1 is SEHNR and CDR2 is FQNEAQ (reference sequence). The CDR3 is 14 residues long. Here the CDR3 reads CASSADSFLSRQFF. CDR3 sequence (DNA): TGTGCCAGCAGTGCAGACAGTTTCTTGTCCAGGCAGTTCTTC.

This clone was observed a few times. The chain recombines TRBV5-1 with TRBJ2-1; weak D call: TRBD2 (7 bases). The CDR3 has 15 amino acids. V gave up 4 bases and J gave up 7 bases, with 18 bases separating them. Germline values: CDR1 SGHRS, CDR2 YFSETQ. CDR3 in amino acids: CASSPTGAGGNEQFF. The CDR3 DNA is TGCGCCAGCAGCCCTACGGGGGCCGGGGGGAATGAGCAGTTCTTC.

The genes are TRBV2 and TRBJ1-2; 10 bases are shared with TRBD1. The CDR3 is made up of 14 amino acids. The trim removed 8 bases at V and 13 bases at J, leaving 16 bases unmatched. Germline CDR1 reads SNHLY; CDR2 reads FYNNEI. CDR3 region: CASGRSTGGRQSTF. In DNA form, the CDR3 reads TGTGCCAGCGGACGATCGACAGGGGGCAGGCAGAGCACCTTC.

A few counts support this clone. This chain connects TRBV6-4 to TRBJ2-1; the match to TRBD2 covers 11 bases. CDR1 is MRHNA and CDR2 is SNTAGT in the germline V gene. With 0 bases clipped from V and 6 bases from J, the junction kept 1 base outside the gene matches. There are 15 residues in the CDR3. DNA of the CDR3: TGTGCCAGCAGTGACTCTAGCGGGGGGGGCAATGAGCAGTTCTTC. Its protein is CASSDSSGGGNEQFF.

A single count supports this clone. CDR3 residues: CASSSPTGWDPEAFF. CDR3 DNA sequence: TGTGCCAGCAGCTCACCGACAGGATGGGATCCTGAAGCTTTCTTT. V and J are TRBV11-1 and TRBJ1-1, with D possibly TRBD1 on 6 matching bases. Trimming cost V 4 bases and J 6 bases, with 18 bases left between them. Germline V gene lookup returns CDR1 SGHAT and CDR2 FQDESV (reference sequence). The CDR3 is 15 amino acids.

This sequence joins TRBV2 and TRBJ1-4; 8 nucleotides match TRBD1. CDR3 length: 14 amino acids. CDR1 SNHLY and CDR2 FYNNEI come from the germline V gene. The ends lost 8 bases at V and 1 base at J; junction bases unmatched: 3. This chain's CDR3 is CASQGALTNEKLFF. CDR3 DNA sequence: TGTGCCAGCCAGGGGGCCCTAACTAATGAAAAACTGTTTTTT.

The chain combines TRBV29-1 with TRBJ1-2; 7 nucleotides agree with TRBD1. Germline trimming cut 0 bases from V and 4 bases from J; bases unmatched to any gene: 11. Germline CDR1 is SQVTM and CDR2 is ANQGSEA. CDR3 length: 16 amino acids. CDR3 loop: CSVEEPNRGWGYGYTF. CDR3 nucleotides: TGCAGCGTTGAAGAGCCAAACAGGGGTTGGGGCTATGGCTACACCTTC.

This clone occurred a few times. The J gene is TRBJ2-2, the V gene TRBV6-5; D is possibly TRBD2 (5 bases). Germline V gene lookup returns CDR1 MNHEY and CDR2 SVGAGI. The V and J ends lost 8 bases and 4 bases respectively, with 17 bases between them. The CDR3 has 15 amino acids. The CDR3 sequence is CASWIPTKSTGELFF. The CDR3 DNA is TGTGCCAGCTGGATCCCGACTAAATCCACCGGGGAGCTGTTTTTT.

The rearrangement joins TRBV2 to TRBJ1-6, with 8 bases that match TRBD1. With 6 bases clipped from V and 1 base from J, the junction kept 5 bases outside the gene matches. The CDR3 totals 16 residues. Germline values: CDR1 SNHLY, CDR2 FYNNEI. The CDR3 bases are TGTGCCAGCAGGGACAGGGCCCTATCCTATAATTCACCCCTCCACTTT. Its translation is CASRDRALSYNSPLHF.

The chain has TRBV29-1 and TRBJ2-1; TRBD1 might be the D (6 bases). The CDR3 runs to 16 residues. The germline V gene has CDR1 SQVTM and CDR2 ANQGSEA. The V and J ends lost 0 bases and 4 bases respectively, with 16 bases between them. CDR3 protein: CSVEDHPQGQYNEQFF. CDR3 DNA sequence: TGCAGCGTTGAAGATCATCCCCAGGGGCAGTACAATGAGCAGTTCTTC.